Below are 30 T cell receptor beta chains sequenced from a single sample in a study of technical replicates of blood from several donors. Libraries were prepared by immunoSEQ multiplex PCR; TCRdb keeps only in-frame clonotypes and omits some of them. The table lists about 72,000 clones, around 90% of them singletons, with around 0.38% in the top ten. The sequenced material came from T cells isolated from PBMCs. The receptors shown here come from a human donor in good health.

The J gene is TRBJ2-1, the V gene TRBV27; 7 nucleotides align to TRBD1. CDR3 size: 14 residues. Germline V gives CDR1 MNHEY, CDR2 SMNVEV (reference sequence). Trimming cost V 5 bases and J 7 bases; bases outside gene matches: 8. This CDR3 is CASSIFTGDNEQFF. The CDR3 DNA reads TGTGCCAGCAGTATATTTACAGGGGATAATGAGCAGTTCTTC.

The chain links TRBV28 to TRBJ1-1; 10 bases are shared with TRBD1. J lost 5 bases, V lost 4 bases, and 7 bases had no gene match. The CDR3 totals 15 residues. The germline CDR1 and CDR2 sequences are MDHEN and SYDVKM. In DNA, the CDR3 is TGTGCCAGCAGTTCTCTAGGACAGGGGGGGACTGAAGCTTTCTTT. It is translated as CASSSLGQGGTEAFF.

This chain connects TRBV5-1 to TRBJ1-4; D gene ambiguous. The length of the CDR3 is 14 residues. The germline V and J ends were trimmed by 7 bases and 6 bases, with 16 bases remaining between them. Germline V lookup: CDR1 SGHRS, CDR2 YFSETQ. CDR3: CASQLGLLDEKLFF. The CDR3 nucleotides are TGCGCCAGCCAACTTGGGCTCCTGGATGAAAAACTGTTTTTT.

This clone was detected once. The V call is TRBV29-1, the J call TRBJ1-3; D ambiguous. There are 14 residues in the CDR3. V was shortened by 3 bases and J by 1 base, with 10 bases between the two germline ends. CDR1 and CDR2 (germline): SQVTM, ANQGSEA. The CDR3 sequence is CSVEAQPSGNTIYF. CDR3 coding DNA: TGCAGCGTTGAGGCCCAACCTTCTGGAAACACCATATATTTT.

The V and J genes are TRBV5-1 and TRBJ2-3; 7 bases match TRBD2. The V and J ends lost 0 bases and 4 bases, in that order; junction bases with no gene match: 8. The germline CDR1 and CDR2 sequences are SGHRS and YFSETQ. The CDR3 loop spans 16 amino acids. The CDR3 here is CASSLVGGRAADTQYF. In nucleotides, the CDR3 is TGCGCCAGCAGCTTGGTAGGAGGGAGGGCTGCAGATACGCAGTATTTT.

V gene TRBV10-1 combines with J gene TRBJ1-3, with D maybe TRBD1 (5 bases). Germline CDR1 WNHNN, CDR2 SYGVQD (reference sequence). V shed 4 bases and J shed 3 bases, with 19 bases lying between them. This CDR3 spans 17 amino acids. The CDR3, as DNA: TGCGCCAGCAGTGGGCCTACTTCGTCAGGGTATGGAAACACCATATATTTT. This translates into CASSGPTSSGYGNTIYF.

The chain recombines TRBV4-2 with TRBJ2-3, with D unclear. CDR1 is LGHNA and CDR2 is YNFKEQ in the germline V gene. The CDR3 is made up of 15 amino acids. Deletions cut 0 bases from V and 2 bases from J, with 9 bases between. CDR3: CASSQDQAFTDTQYF. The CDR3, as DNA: TGTGCCAGCAGCCAAGACCAGGCTTTCACAGATACGCAGTATTTT.

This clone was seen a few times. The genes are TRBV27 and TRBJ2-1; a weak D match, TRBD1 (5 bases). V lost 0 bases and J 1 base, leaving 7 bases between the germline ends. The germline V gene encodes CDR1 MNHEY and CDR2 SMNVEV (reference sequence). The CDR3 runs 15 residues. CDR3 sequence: CASSLSDTSYNEQFF. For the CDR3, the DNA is TGTGCCAGCAGTTTATCGGACACATCCTACAATGAGCAGTTCTTC.

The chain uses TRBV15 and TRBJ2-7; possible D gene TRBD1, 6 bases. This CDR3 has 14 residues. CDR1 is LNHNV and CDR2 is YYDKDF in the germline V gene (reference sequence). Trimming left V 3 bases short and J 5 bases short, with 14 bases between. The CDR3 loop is CATSRPGERDEQYF. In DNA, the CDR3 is TGTGCCACCAGCAGGCCAGGGGAACGAGACGAGCAGTACTTC.

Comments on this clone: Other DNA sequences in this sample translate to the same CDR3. The CDR3 DNA reads as TGTGCCAGCAGCGTAGGGGGAGGCAGCTATGGCTACACCTTC. This sequence encodes CASSVGGGSYGYTF. This chain connects TRBV9 to TRBJ1-2; D not certain. The CDR3 has 14 residues. Deletions cut 0 bases from V and 4 bases from J, with 10 bases between. Germline V CDR1 and CDR2: SGDLS, YYNGEE.

Written as DNA, the CDR3 is TGTGCCAGCAGCTTAGAGTCGGGGGGAAACACCGGGGAGCTGTTTTTT. Translation: CASSLESGGNTGELFF. This chain uses TRBV7-2 with TRBJ2-2, with 7 bases identical to TRBD2. The CDR3 runs to 16 residues. The V segment lost 1 base and the J segment 2 bases; nucleotides outside the gene matches: 4. Germline V lookup: CDR1 SGHTA, CDR2 FQGNSA.

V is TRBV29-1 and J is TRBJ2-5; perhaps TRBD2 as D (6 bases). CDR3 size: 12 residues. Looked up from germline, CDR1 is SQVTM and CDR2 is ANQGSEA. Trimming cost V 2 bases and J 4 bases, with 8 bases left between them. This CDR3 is CSVELGGETQYF. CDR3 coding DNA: TGCAGCGTTGAACTGGGGGGAGAGACCCAGTACTTC. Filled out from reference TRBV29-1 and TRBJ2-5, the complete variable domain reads SAVISQKPSRDICQRGTSLTIQCQVDSQVTMMFWYRQQPGQSLTLIATANQGSEATYESGFVIDKFPISRPNLTFSTLTVSNMSPEDSSIYLCSVELGGETQYFGPGTRLLVL.

The CDR3 spells CASSPAGGVRNGYTF. DNA for the CDR3: TGTGCCAGCAGTCCTGCGGGGGGTGTTAGAAATGGCTACACCTTC. The chain recombines TRBV27 with TRBJ1-2, with D tentatively TRBD1 (5 bases). The CDR3 is 15 amino acids. V lost 5 bases, J lost 6 bases, and 19 bases lay in between. CDR1 is MNHEY and CDR2 is SMNVEV in the germline V gene (reference sequence).

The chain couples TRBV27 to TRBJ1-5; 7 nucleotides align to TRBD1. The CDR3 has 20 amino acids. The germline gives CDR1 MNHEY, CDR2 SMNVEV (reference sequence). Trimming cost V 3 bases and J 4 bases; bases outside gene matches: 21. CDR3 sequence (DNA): TGTGCCAGCAGTTTTGGGCGTTCTTCTGGACAGGCCGCCCCGAATCAGCCCCAGCATTTT. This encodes CASSFGRSSGQAAPNQPQHF.

The CDR3 sequence is CASSLERSEQYF. The CDR3 DNA reads TGTGCCAGCAGCTTAGAAAGGAGCGAGCAGTACTTC. This chain connects TRBV11-3 to TRBJ2-7; D is ambiguous. Germline V gene data show CDR1 as SGHNT and CDR2 as YENEEA. The CDR3 length is 12 residues. V was pared by 0 bases and J by 6 bases, with 6 bases between.

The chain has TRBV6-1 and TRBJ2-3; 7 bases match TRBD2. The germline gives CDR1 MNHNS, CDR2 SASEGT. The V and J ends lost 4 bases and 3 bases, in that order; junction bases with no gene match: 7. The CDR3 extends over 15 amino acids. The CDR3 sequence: CASSVFAGVTDTQYF. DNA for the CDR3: TGTGCCAGCAGTGTCTTTGCGGGGGTGACAGATACGCAGTATTTT.

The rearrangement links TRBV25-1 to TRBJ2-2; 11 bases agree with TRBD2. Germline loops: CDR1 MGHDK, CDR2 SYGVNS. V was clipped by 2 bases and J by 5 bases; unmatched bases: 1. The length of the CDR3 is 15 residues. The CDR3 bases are TGTGCCAGCAGTGAACTAGCGGGAGGAACCGGGGAGCTGTTTTTT. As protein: CASSELAGGTGELFF.

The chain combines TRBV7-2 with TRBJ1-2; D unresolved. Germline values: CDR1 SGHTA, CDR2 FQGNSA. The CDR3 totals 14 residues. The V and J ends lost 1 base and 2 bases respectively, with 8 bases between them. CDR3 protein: CASSLGPGNYGYTF. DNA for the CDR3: TGTGCCAGCAGCTTAGGTCCAGGAAACTATGGCTACACCTTC.

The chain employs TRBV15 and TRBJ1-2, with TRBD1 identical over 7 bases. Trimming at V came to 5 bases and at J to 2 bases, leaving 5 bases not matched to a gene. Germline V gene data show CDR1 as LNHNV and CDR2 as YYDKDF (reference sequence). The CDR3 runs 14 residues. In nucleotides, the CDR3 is TGTGCCACCAGCCGACCGGGACAGAACTATGGCTACACCTTC. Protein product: CATSRPGQNYGYTF.

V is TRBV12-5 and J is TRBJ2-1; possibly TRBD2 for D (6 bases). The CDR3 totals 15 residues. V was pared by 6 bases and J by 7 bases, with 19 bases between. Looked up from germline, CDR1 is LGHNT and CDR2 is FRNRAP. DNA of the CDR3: TGTGCTAGTGGCAGACCTACTAGCTACGGAAATGAGCAGTTCTTC. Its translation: CASGRPTSYGNEQFF.

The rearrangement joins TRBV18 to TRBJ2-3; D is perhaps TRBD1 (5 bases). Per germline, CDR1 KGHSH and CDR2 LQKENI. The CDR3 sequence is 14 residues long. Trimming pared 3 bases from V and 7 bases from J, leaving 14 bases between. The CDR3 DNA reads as TGTGCCAGCTCACCGGTACAGGTCAGACATACGCAGTATTTT. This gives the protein CASSPVQVRHTQYF.

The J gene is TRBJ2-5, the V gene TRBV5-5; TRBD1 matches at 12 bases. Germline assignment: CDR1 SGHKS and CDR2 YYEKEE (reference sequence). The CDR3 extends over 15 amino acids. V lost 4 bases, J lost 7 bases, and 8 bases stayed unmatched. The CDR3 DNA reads TGTGCCAGCAGCGCCGAATTGGGACAGGGGGCGACCCAGTACTTC. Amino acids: CASSAELGQGATQYF.

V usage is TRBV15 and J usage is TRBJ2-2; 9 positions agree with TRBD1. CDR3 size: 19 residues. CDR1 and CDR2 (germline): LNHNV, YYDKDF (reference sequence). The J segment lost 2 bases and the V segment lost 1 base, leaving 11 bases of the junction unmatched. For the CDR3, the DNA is TGTGCCACCAGCAGAGGCTTAGGGGGACAGGGAGGTAACACCGGGGAGCTGTTTTTT. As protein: CATSRGLGGQGGNTGELFF.

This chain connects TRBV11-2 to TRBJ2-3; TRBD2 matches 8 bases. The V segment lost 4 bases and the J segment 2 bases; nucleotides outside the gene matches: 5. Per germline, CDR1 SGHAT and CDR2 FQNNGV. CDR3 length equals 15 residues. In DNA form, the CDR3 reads TGTGCCAGCAGCTCGCGAGCGGGAGTCACAGATACGCAGTATTTT. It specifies CASSSRAGVTDTQYF.

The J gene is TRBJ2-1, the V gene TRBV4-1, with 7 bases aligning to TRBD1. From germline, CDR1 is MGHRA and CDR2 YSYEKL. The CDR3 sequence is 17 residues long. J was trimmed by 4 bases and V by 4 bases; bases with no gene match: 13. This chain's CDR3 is CASSPEIPGQHYNEQFF. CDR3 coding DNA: TGCGCCAGCAGCCCTGAAATACCGGGACAGCATTACAATGAGCAGTTCTTC.

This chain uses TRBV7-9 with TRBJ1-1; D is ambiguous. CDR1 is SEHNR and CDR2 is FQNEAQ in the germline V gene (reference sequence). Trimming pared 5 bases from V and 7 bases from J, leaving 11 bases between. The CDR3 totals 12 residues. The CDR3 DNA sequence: TGTGCCAGCAGCCAGAGCGGAGGTGAAGCTTTCTTT. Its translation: CASSQSGGEAFF.

CDR3 protein: CASRRATEKLFF. CDR3 DNA: TGTGCCAGCAGGCGCGCTACGGAAAAACTGTTTTTT. The gene calls are TRBV28 and TRBJ1-4; D unclear. Germline CDR1 is MDHEN and CDR2 is SYDVKM. The V end was cut by 6 bases, the J end by 8 bases, with 10 bases between. The CDR3 runs 12 residues.

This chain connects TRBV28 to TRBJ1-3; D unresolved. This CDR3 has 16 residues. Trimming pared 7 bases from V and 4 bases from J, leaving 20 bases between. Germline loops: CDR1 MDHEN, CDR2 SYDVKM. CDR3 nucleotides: TGTGCCAGCACCCTCGGCGGAGGGCGGTCGGGAAACACCATATATTTT. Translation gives CASTLGGGRSGNTIYF. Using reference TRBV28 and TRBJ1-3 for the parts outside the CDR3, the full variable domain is DVKVTQSSRYLVKRTGEKVFLECVQDMDHENMFWYRQDPGLGLRLIYFSYDVKMKEKGDIPEGYSVSREKKERFSLILESASTNQTSMYLCASTLGGGRSGNTIYFGEGSWLTVV.

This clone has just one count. CDR3 loop: CASSYAGAVYEQYF. The CDR3 region has the DNA TGTGCCAGCAGTTACGCGGGAGCTGTCTACGAGCAGTACTTC. This chain connects TRBV6-5 to TRBJ2-7; 7 positions match TRBD2. The CDR3 contains 14 residues. Germline values: CDR1 MNHEY, CDR2 SVGAGI. Trimming removed 2 bases from V and 3 bases from J; junction bases left unmatched: 4.

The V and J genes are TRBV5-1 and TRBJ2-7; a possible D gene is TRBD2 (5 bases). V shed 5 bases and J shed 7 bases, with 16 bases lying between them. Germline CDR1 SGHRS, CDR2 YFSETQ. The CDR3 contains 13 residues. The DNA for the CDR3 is TGCGCCAGCAGTATCTCAGGCCCGGGAGAGCAGTACTTC. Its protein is CASSISGPGEQYF.